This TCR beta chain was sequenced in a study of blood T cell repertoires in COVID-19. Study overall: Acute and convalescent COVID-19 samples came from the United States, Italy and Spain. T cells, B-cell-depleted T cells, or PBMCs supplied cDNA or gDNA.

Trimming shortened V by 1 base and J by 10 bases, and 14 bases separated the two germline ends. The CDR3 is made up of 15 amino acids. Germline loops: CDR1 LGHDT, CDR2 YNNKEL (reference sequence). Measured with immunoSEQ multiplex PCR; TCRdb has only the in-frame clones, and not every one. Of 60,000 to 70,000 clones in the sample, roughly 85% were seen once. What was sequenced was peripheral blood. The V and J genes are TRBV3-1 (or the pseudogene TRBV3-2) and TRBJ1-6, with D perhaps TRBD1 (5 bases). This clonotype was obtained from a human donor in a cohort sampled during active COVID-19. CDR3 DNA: TGTGCCAGCAGCCAAGCTATTACAGGTTCCTCACCCCTCCACTTT. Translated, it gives CASSQAITGSSPLHF.